Listed below are T cell receptor beta chains from one sample, sequenced in a study of shared clonotypes between healthy human individuals. Sequencing was performed with immunoSEQ multiplex PCR; in TCRdb, only in-frame clones are kept and a portion is missing. The table records some 1.1 million clones, about 72% of them present only once. Sequences were obtained from memory CD4+ T cells from PBMCs. These receptors originate from a man aged 18 to 29 in good health. Some clones in this sample may be carry-over from other donors' samples. CDR3s include the opening cysteine and the closing phenylalanine or tryptophan. A D gene is named only where the DNA matches it firmly. Part of the rows lack a size; the others show once, few, many or a class for expanded clones.

CDR3aa,CDR3nt,abundance,d_gene,j_gene,v_gene
CAISESASHETQYF,TGTGCCATCAGTGAGTCGGCTAGTCATGAGACCCAGTACTTC,-,-,TRBJ2-5,TRBV10-3
CASSLDGLAGWRANNEQFF,TGTGCCAGCAGCTTGGACGGACTAGCGGGCTGGAGGGCTAACAATGAGCAGTTCTTC,-,TRBD2,TRBJ2-1,TRBV5-4
CASSGSSGPTDTQYF,TGTGCCAGCAGCGGTTCTAGCGGTCCCACAGATACGCAGTATTTT,-,TRBD2,TRBJ2-3,TRBV7-9
CASSSRGLAGEVPDTQYF,TGCGCCAGCAGCTCACGGGGACTAGCGGGAGAGGTCCCAGATACGCAGTATTTT,once,TRBD2,TRBJ2-3,TRBV5-1
CASSFSGTDSYEQYF,TGTGCCAGCAGTTTCTCGGGGACAGACTCCTACGAGCAGTACTTC,-,TRBD1,TRBJ2-7,TRBV6-5
CASSLAGLAGDPYEQYF,TGTGCCAGCAGCTTAGCAGGGCTAGCGGGAGACCCCTACGAGCAGTACTTC,-,TRBD2,TRBJ2-7,TRBV7-2
CRCPDETQYF,TGCAGATGCCCGGACGAGACCCAGTACTTC,-,-,TRBJ2-5,TRBV29-1
CSVGRLQETQYF,TGCAGCGTGGGAAGGCTCCAAGAGACCCAGTACTTC,-,-,TRBJ2-5,TRBV29-1
CASSLSRVSGDTQYF,TGTGCCAGCAGCTTAAGCCGAGTTTCTGGAGATACGCAGTATTTT,-,-,TRBJ2-3,TRBV7-2
CASSPPNLGAQHF,TGTGCCAGCTCACCACCCAACTTAGGGGCCCAGCATTTT,-,-,TRBJ1-5,TRBV18
CASSYSRTGGSYEQYF,TGTGCCAGCAGTTACTCACGGACAGGGGGGTCCTACGAGCAGTACTTC,-,TRBD1,TRBJ2-7,TRBV6-5
CAIRPRGSGRTGTDTQYF,TGTGCCATCAGACCTAGGGGGAGCGGGAGAACGGGCACAGATACGCAGTATTTT,-,TRBD2,TRBJ2-3,TRBV10-3
CSGWGGETQYF,TGCAGCGGTTGGGGGGGAGAGACCCAGTACTTC,once,TRBD2,TRBJ2-5,TRBV29-1
CASSPSYGRAYNEQFF,TGCGCCAGCAGCCCCAGTTACGGGAGGGCCTACAATGAGCAGTTCTTC,few,TRBD2,TRBJ2-1,TRBV4-1
CASMGMAGSHYEQYF,TGTGCCAGCATGGGGATGGCGGGATCCCACTACGAGCAGTACTTC,many,-,TRBJ2-7,TRBV28
CAWNPGQRLTELFF,TGTGCCTGGAACCCGGGACAGCGGCTTACAGAACTGTTTTTT,few,TRBD1,TRBJ1-4,TRBV30
CASSLVADSYNEQFF,TGCGCCAGCAGCTTGGTAGCGGATTCCTACAATGAGCAGTTCTTC,-,-,TRBJ2-1,TRBV5-1
CASSLAGNYEQYF,TGTGCCAGCAGCTTAGCGGGGAACTACGAGCAGTACTTC,-,-,TRBJ2-7,TRBV7-9
CASGTGGHIQYF,TGTGCCAGCGGGACAGGGGGACACATTCAGTACTTC,-,TRBD1,TRBJ2-4,TRBV7-6
CASSLEGIYGYTF,TGTGCCAGCAGCTTGGAGGGGATCTATGGCTACACCTTC,few,-,TRBJ1-2,TRBV7-9
CATGTSGYNEQFF,TGCGCCACCGGGACTAGCGGGTACAATGAGCAGTTCTTC,-,TRBD2,TRBJ2-1,TRBV5-1
CASSKVAGDYGYTF,TGTGCCAGCAGTAAAGTCGCCGGGGACTATGGCTACACCTTC,-,-,TRBJ1-2,TRBV27
CASSGGVWGWSYNEQFF,TGTGCCAGCAGTGGCGGTGTATGGGGCTGGTCCTACAATGAGCAGTTCTTC,once,-,TRBJ2-1,TRBV9
CASSLTGRNQPQHF,TGTGCCAGCAGCTTGACAGGGAGAAATCAGCCCCAGCATTTT,-,TRBD1,TRBJ1-5,TRBV7-2
CAWRSRENYGYTF,TGTGCCTGGAGGTCGAGGGAAAACTATGGCTACACCTTC,-,-,TRBJ1-2,TRBV30
CASSLEFSGNTIYF,TGTGCCAGCAGCTTAGAGTTCTCTGGAAACACCATATATTTT,-,-,TRBJ1-3,TRBV7-8
CASSIRGDTQYF,TGTGCCAGTAGTATAAGGGGAGATACGCAGTATTTT,once,-,TRBJ2-3,TRBV19
CASSPRLAGLGTEQFF,TGTGCCAGCTCACCACGACTAGCGGGACTTGGAACTGAGCAGTTCTTC,once,TRBD2,TRBJ2-1,TRBV18
CASSVGGGVAGGGGETQYF,TGTGCCAGCAGCGTTGGGGGCGGGGTAGCGGGAGGTGGGGGAGAGACCCAGTACTTC,-,TRBD2,TRBJ2-5,TRBV9
CASSLVGRRQGATEAFF,TGTGCCAGCAGCTTAGTTGGGCGGAGACAGGGGGCCACTGAAGCTTTCTTT,-,TRBD1,TRBJ1-1,TRBV7-8
CASSLETGSNTGELFF,TGTGCCAGCAGCTTAGAAACAGGCTCGAACACCGGGGAGCTGTTTTTT,-,-,TRBJ2-2,TRBV7-6
CASSNMKAGAGNTIYF,TGTGCCAGCAGCAACATGAAGGCGGGGGCTGGAAACACCATATATTTT,-,-,TRBJ1-3,TRBV7-2
CASKPPSGTGELFF,TGTGCCAGCAAGCCCCCCTCGGGAACCGGGGAGCTGTTTTTT,-,-,TRBJ2-2,TRBV7-2
CASMRRHPPNYEQYF,TGTGCCAGCATGCGGCGACATCCCCCAAACTACGAGCAGTACTTC,-,-,TRBJ2-7,TRBV5-6
CASSLMGPGAGNQPQHF,TGTGCCAGCAGCTTAATGGGCCCAGGGGCTGGCAATCAGCCCCAGCATTTT,-,-,TRBJ1-5,TRBV7-2
CASSFLRTGFTYEQYF,TGTGCCAGCAGTTTCCTAAGGACAGGCTTCACCTACGAGCAGTACTTC,-,TRBD1,TRBJ2-7,TRBV27
CASRSRRGATYEQYF,TGTGCCAGCAGATCGAGGAGGGGGGCGACCTACGAGCAGTACTTC,-,-,TRBJ2-7,TRBV28
CASRVGRGTDTQYF,TGTGCCAGCAGGGTCGGGAGGGGGACAGATACGCAGTATTTT,-,TRBD2,TRBJ2-3,TRBV27
CASSRRTSGSPDTQYF,TGTGCCAGCAGCCGCAGGACTAGCGGGAGTCCCGATACGCAGTATTTT,-,TRBD2,TRBJ2-3,TRBV4-2
CASSYQRNEQFF,TGTGCCAGCAGTTACCAACGGAATGAGCAGTTCTTC,few,-,TRBJ2-1,TRBV6-6
CASSYVFTSGRNEQFF,TGTGCCAGCAGTTATGTTTTTACTAGCGGGAGAAACGAGCAGTTCTTC,-,TRBD2,TRBJ2-1,TRBV6-5
CASSDPGRSASYEQYF,TGTGCCAGCAGCGACCCCGGTAGGTCGGCCTCCTACGAGCAGTACTTC,-,-,TRBJ2-7,TRBV7-2
CASSESGGPNQPQHF,TGCGCCAGCAGTGAGTCGGGAGGGCCCAATCAGCCCCAGCATTTT,-,-,TRBJ1-5,TRBV10-2
CASSESTGTSNQPQHF,TGTGCCAGCAGTGAATCGACAGGGACTAGCAATCAGCCCCAGCATTTT,-,TRBD1,TRBJ1-5,TRBV28
CASRDRGTGDSNQPQHF,TGTGCCAGCAGAGACAGAGGGACCGGAGATAGCAATCAGCCCCAGCATTTT,-,-,TRBJ1-5,TRBV27